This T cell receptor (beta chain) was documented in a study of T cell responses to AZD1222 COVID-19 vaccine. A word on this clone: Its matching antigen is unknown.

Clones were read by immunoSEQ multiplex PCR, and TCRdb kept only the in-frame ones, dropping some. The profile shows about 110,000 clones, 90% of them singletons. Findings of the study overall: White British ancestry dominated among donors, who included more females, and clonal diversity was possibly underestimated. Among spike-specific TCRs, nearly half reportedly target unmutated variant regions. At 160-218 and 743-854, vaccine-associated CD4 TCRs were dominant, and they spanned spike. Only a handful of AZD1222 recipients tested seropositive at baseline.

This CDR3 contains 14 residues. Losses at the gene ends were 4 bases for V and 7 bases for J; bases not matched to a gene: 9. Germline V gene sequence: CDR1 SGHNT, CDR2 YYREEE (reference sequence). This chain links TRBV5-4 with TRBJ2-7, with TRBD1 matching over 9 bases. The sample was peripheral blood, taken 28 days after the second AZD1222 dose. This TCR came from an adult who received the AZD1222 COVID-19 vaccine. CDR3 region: CASSVDRGSVEQYF. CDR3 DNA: TGTGCCAGCAGCGTGGACAGGGGTAGTGTAGAGCAGTACTTC.